A single sample gave rise to the 17 T cell receptor beta chains below, sequenced in a study of blood T cell repertoires in COVID-19. Sequenced by immunoSEQ multiplex PCR; TCRdb stores in-frame clones only, minus some. The sample yields about 60,000 clones, about nine tenths seen once. The specimen was peripheral blood. These receptors were collected from a woman aged 60 to 75 with active COVID-19.

V and J are TRBV5-1 and TRBJ1-4; weak D call: TRBD1 (5 bases). Trimming removed 0 bases at V and 0 bases at J, with 9 bases between. From germline, CDR1 is SGHRS and CDR2 YFSETQ. This CDR3 is 16 amino acids long. CDR3 amino acids: CASSLGQTATNEKLFF. DNA of the CDR3: TGCGCCAGCAGCTTGGGACAGACTGCAACTAATGAAAAACTGTTTTTT. Variable domain in full (rest from reference TRBV5-1 and TRBJ1-4): KAGVTQTPRYLIKTRGQQVTLSCSPISGHRSVSWYQQTPGQGLQFLFEYFSETQRNKGNFPGRFSGRQFSNSRSEMNVSTLELGDSALYLCASSLGQTATNEKLFFGSGTQLSVL.

The rearrangement uses TRBV19 and TRBJ2-7, with D hard to call. The CDR3 is made up of 14 amino acids. V lost 8 bases and J 3 bases, leaving 17 bases between the germline ends. Germline V CDR1 and CDR2: LNHDA, SQIVND (reference sequence). The CDR3 region is CASPGGGVSYEQYF. The CDR3 DNA follows: TGTGCCAGTCCCGGCGGCGGTGTCAGCTACGAGCAGTACTTC.

The genes are TRBV7-3 and TRBJ1-2; D unclear. CDR3 length: 16 residues. Trimming pared 4 bases from V and 4 bases from J, leaving 19 bases between. Germline loops: CDR1 SGHTA, CDR2 FQGTGA. The CDR3 protein is CASSSSTDIKRYGYTF. The DNA for the CDR3 is TGTGCCAGCAGCTCCAGCACGGATATTAAGCGCTATGGCTACACCTTC.

The V gene is TRBV7-2, the J gene TRBJ2-7; TRBD1 might be the D (6 bases). The V and J ends lost 5 bases and 3 bases respectively, with 20 bases between them. The CDR3 extends over 16 amino acids. Per germline, CDR1 SGHTA and CDR2 FQGNSA. CDR3 loop: CASSATDSAFNYEQYF. DNA for the CDR3: TGTGCCAGCAGCGCGACGGACAGCGCCTTCAACTACGAGCAGTACTTC.

This chain connects TRBV11-3 to TRBJ2-1; D is unresolved. Trimming cost V 2 bases and J 8 bases, with 16 bases left between them. The germline V gene encodes CDR1 SGHNT and CDR2 YENEEA. There are 15 residues in the CDR3. CDR3 residues: CASSLFSGTNDEQFF. In DNA, the CDR3 is TGTGCCAGCAGCTTATTTTCGGGTACCAACGATGAGCAGTTCTTC.

The genes are TRBV7-2 and TRBJ2-5; TRBD2 is a possible D gene (6 bases). V was clipped by 2 bases and J by 2 bases, with 15 bases between them. This CDR3 spans 16 amino acids. Germline V CDR1 and CDR2: SGHTA, FQGNSA. The CDR3 DNA reads as TGTGCCAGCAGCTTATGGGCGGGAACCGGGCAAGAGACCCAGTACTTC. This codes for CASSLWAGTGQETQYF.

The chain couples TRBV7-2 to TRBJ2-1; 12 bases match TRBD2. CDR1 is SGHTA, CDR2 FQGNSA, per germline. The CDR3 covers 16 residues. Trimming removed 2 bases from V and 9 bases from J; junction bases left unmatched: 8. The CDR3 reads CASSLLAGGLTIEQFF. The DNA for the CDR3 is TGTGCCAGCAGCTTACTAGCGGGGGGGCTGACAATTGAGCAGTTCTTC.

The V gene is TRBV6-1, the J gene TRBJ2-7; the D gene is possibly TRBD1 (6 bases). Deletions cut 2 bases from V and 6 bases from J, with 11 bases between. Looked up from germline, CDR1 is MNHNS and CDR2 is SASEGT. The CDR3 covers 13 residues. The CDR3 here is CASSENRVGEQYF. CDR3 sequence (DNA): TGTGCCAGCAGTGAAAACAGGGTCGGCGAGCAGTACTTC.

The genes are TRBV6-5 and TRBJ1-3, with a possible D match to TRBD1 (6 bases). CDR1 is MNHEY and CDR2 is SVGAGI in the germline V gene. The CDR3 contains 15 residues. Trimming shortened V by 6 bases and J by 4 bases, and 16 bases separated the two germline ends. CDR3: CASRGGGTGGNTIYF. DNA of the CDR3: TGTGCCAGCAGGGGCGGGGGCACAGGGGGAAACACCATATATTTT.

This clone was detected once. The V call is TRBV7-9, the J call TRBJ1-1; TRBD1 aligns across 7 bases. Germline V gene lookup returns CDR1 SEHNR and CDR2 FQNEAQ (reference sequence). The CDR3 totals 11 residues. V was pared by 5 bases and J by 6 bases, with 0 bases of the junction left unmatched. CDR3: CASSQGAEAFF. CDR3 sequence (DNA): TGTGCCAGCAGCCAGGGGGCTGAAGCTTTCTTT.

V gene TRBV19 combines with J gene TRBJ1-2, with D maybe TRBD1 (5 bases). The CDR3 is 16 amino acids. Germline V gene lookup returns CDR1 LNHDA and CDR2 SQIVND (reference sequence). V was cut by 6 bases and J by 2 bases, with 19 bases left in between. The CDR3 DNA reads as TGTGCCAGTAGAGGAGGGGCCGCTATGGGAAACTATGGCTACACCTTC. This translates into CASRGGAAMGNYGYTF.

The V call is TRBV5-4, the J call TRBJ2-1, with D tentatively TRBD1 (6 bases). Germline CDR1 SGHNT, CDR2 YYREEE (reference sequence). This CDR3 has 16 amino acids. The germline V and J ends were trimmed by 4 bases and 7 bases, with 21 bases remaining between them. The CDR3, as DNA: TGTGCCAGCAGCCCAGGGTCCAGAGGGGGAAGGAATGAGCAGTTCTTC. Translated: CASSPGSRGGRNEQFF. Looking up the rest from reference TRBV5-4 and TRBJ2-1 gives the full variable domain: ETGVTQSPTHLIKTRGQQVTLRCSSQSGHNTVSWYQQALGQGPQFIFQYYREEENGRGNFPPRFSGLQFPNYSSELNVNALELDDSALYLCASSPGSRGGRNEQFFGPGTRLTVL.

The chain combines TRBV7-6 with TRBJ1-4, with D possibly TRBD1 on 6 matching bases. The germline V gene encodes CDR1 SGHVS and CDR2 FNYEAQ. V lost 1 base, J lost 13 bases, and 19 bases lay in between. The CDR3 extends over 15 amino acids. This CDR3 is CASSLEGGRTGGLFF. The DNA of the CDR3 is TGTGCCAGCAGCTTAGAGGGGGGGAGGACGGGCGGACTGTTTTTT.

This chain uses TRBV6-2 or TRBV6-3 with TRBJ2-5; the D gene is possibly TRBD1 (5 bases). There are 15 residues in the CDR3. Germline V gene sequence: CDR1 MNHEY, CDR2 SVGEGT. The V gene lost 3 bases and the J gene lost 7 bases, with 18 bases spanning the gap. The CDR3 bases are TGTGCCAGCAGTTATCTGGAAGTAGCCAGGGCGACCCAGTACTTC. Its translation: CASSYLEVARATQYF.

This clone is a singleton in its sample. V usage is TRBV5-1 and J usage is TRBJ2-7; 10 bases are a match to TRBD1. J was trimmed by 6 bases and V by 0 bases; bases with no gene match: 9. The CDR3 is 16 residues long. CDR1 is SGHRS and CDR2 is YFSETQ in the germline V gene. This CDR3 reads CASSLVGPTGGAEQYF. In DNA, the CDR3 is TGCGCCAGCAGCTTGGTGGGGCCGACAGGGGGCGCCGAGCAGTACTTC.

This chain links TRBV7-2 with TRBJ2-2; D is perhaps TRBD2 (6 bases). The V gene lost 1 base and the J gene lost 4 bases, with 7 bases spanning the gap. Germline CDR1 and CDR2: SGHTA and FQGNSA. The CDR3 covers 14 residues. The CDR3 here is CASSLVRGTGELFF. CDR3 DNA sequence: TGTGCCAGCAGCTTAGTGCGGGGCACCGGGGAGCTGTTTTTT.

The chain links TRBV19 to TRBJ1-5; 10 bases are a match to TRBD1. Unmatched junction bases numbered 3, after V lost 1 base and J lost 6 bases. This CDR3 is built from 15 residues. Germline V lookup: CDR1 LNHDA, CDR2 SQIVND (reference sequence). The CDR3 sequence: CASSIGQGAGQPQHF. CDR3 bases: TGTGCCAGTAGTATAGGACAGGGGGCCGGTCAGCCCCAGCATTTT.